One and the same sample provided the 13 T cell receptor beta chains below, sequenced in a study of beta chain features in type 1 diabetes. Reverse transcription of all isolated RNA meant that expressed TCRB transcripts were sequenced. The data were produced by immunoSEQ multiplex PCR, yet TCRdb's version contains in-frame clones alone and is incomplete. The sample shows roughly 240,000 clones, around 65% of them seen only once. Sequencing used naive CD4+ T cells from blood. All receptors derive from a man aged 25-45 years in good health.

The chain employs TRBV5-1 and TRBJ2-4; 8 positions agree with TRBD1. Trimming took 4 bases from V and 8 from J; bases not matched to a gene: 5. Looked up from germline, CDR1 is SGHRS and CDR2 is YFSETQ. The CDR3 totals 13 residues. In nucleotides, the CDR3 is TGCGCCAGCAGCACACAGACAGGGGACATTCAGTACTTC. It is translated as CASSTQTGDIQYF.

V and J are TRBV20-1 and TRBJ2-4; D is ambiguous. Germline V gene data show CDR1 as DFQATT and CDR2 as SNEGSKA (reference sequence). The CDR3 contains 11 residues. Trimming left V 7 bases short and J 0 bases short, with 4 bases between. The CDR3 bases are TGCAGTGAGGTAGCCAAAAACATTCAGTACTTC. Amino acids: CSEVAKNIQYF.

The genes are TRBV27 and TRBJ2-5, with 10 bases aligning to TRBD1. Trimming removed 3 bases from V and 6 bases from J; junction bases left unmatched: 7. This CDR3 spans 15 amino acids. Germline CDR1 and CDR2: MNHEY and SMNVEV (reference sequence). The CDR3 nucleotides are TGTGCCAGCAGTTTTTCGACAGGGGGCAGGCAGACCCAGTACTTC. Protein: CASSFSTGGRQTQYF.

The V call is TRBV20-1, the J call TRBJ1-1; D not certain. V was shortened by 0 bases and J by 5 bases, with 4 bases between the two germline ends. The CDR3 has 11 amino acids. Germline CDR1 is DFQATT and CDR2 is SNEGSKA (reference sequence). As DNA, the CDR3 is TGCAGTGCTAGAGAGTGGACTGAAGCTTTCTTT. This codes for CSAREWTEAFF.

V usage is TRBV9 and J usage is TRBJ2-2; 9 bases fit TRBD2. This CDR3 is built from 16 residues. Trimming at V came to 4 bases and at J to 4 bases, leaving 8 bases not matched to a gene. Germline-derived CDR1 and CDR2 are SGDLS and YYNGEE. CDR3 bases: TGTGCCAGCAGCCCTAGACTAGCGGAAGCCACCGGGGAGCTGTTTTTT. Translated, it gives CASSPRLAEATGELFF. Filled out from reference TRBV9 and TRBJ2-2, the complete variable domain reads DSGVTQTPKHLITATGQRVTLRCSPRSGDLSVYWYQQSLDQGLQFLIQYYNGEERAKGNILERFSAQQFPDLHSELNLSSLELGDSALYFCASSPRLAEATGELFFGEGSRLTVL.

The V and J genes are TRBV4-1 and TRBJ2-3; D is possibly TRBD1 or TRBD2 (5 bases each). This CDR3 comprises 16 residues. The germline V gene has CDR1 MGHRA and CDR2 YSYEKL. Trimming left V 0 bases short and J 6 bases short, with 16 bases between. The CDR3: CASSQDRWGMRDTQYF. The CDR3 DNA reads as TGCGCCAGCAGCCAAGATCGATGGGGGATGAGGGATACGCAGTATTTT.

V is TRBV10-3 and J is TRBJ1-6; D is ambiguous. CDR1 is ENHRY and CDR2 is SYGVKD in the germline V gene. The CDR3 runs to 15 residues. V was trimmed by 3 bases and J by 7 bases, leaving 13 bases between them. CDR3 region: CAISDWEGVNSPLHF. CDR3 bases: TGTGCCATCAGTGATTGGGAGGGAGTGAATTCACCCCTCCACTTT.

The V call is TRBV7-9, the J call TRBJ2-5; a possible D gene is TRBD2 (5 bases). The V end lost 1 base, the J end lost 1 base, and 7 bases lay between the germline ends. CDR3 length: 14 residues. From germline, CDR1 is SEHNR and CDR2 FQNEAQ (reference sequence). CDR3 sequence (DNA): TGTGCCAGCAGCTTAGGCGGGCTCCAAGAGACCCAGTACTTC. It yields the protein CASSLGGLQETQYF.

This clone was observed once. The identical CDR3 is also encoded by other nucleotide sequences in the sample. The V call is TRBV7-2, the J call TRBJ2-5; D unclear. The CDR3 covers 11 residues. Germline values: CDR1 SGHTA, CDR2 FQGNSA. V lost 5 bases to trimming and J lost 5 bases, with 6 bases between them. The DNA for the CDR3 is TGTGCCAGCAGCCTTTGGGAGACCCAGTACTTC. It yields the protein CASSLWETQYF.

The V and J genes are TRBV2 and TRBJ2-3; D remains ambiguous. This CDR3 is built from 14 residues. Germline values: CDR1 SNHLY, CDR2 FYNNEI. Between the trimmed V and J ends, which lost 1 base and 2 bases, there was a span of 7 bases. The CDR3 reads CASSEGGFTDTQYF. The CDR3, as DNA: TGTGCCAGCAGTGAAGGCGGATTCACAGATACGCAGTATTTT.

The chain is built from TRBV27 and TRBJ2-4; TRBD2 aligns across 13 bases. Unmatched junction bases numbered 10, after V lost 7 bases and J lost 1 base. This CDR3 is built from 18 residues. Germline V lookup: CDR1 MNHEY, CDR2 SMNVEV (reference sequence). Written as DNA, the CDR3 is TGTGCCAGCACCGGGACTAGCGGGGACCTCGGGGCCAAAAACATTCAGTACTTC. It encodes CASTGTSGDLGAKNIQYF.

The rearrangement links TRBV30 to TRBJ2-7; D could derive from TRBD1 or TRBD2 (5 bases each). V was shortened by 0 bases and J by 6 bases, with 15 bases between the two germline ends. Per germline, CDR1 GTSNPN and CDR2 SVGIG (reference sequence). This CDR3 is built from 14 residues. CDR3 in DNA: TGTGCCTGGAGTGTCTTGAGGGGTTCGGGCGAGCAGTACTTC. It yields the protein CAWSVLRGSGEQYF.

The DNA of the CDR3 is TGTGCCAGCAGCCAAGGTATACACACTGAAGCTTTCTTT. It encodes CASSQGIHTEAFF. The gene calls are TRBV14 and TRBJ1-1; D is uncertain. The germline gives CDR1 SGHDN, CDR2 FVKESK. CDR3 length: 13 residues. V lost 1 base and J lost 3, with 6 bases in between.